These 22 T cell receptor beta chains were sequenced from one sample in a study of blood T cells in healthy people across ages (dated by TCRdb to 2015 to 2017). The library was produced with 5' RACE. Sequenced using an Illumina HiSeq 2500. A second PCR of roughly 6 to 11 cycles was run with a J-beta primer mix and a sample-barcoded 5' primer. TCRdb redid the processing of the public reads, applying fastp at Q25 and MiXCR, and retained in-frame beta chains. Merged by CDR3 protein, the rows form single entries marked with the most common genes and DNA. This sample comprises approximately 780,000 distinct CDR3 sequences, around 25% of them detected only once. Roughly 3.1% of the sample rests with the top ten. Separately, the same data were catalogued under a study of T cells of mothers and their children.

Sequencing input: blood. The receptors shown here come from a boy aged 10-17 years in good health.

This clonotype was observed a few times. The J gene is TRBJ2-5, the V gene TRBV5-1; no reliable D call. Germline V gives CDR1 SGHRS, CDR2 YFSETQ. Between the trimmed V and J ends, which lost 0 bases and 5 bases, there was a span of 14 bases. This CDR3 contains 15 residues. Written as DNA, the CDR3 is TGCGCCAGCAGCTTGGGCAGGTCTGGTTTGGAGACCCAGTACTTC. Its translation: CASSLGRSGLETQYF.

This clonotype was recorded a few times. The chain uses TRBV7-9 and TRBJ1-1; D unclear. Trimming took 6 bases from V and 1 from J, leaving 12 bases between them. This CDR3 is 14 amino acids long. Germline values: CDR1 SEHNR, CDR2 FQNEAQ (reference sequence). The CDR3 DNA reads TGTGCCAGCAGAACCCCCGAGGCGAACACTGAAGCTTTCTTT. Amino acids: CASRTPEANTEAFF.

This clonotype was seen a single time. J is TRBJ2-7 and V is TRBV4-1; 9 bases fit TRBD1. The ends lost 1 base at V and 4 bases at J; junction bases unmatched: 5. The CDR3 sequence is 15 residues long. Germline V gene sequence: CDR1 MGHRA, CDR2 YSYEKL. CDR3 nucleotides: TGCGCCAGCAGCCAAGTACCGGGACAGGGATACGAGCAGTACTTC. It specifies CASSQVPGQGYEQYF.

The V gene is TRBV5-5, the J gene TRBJ2-5, with D unresolved. Looked up from germline, CDR1 is SGHKS and CDR2 is YYEKEE (reference sequence). CDR3 length equals 13 residues. Trimming removed 0 bases at V and 7 bases at J, with 10 bases between. The CDR3 here is CASSLVGEGTQYF. DNA for the CDR3: TGTGCCAGCAGCTTGGTTGGGGAAGGGACCCAGTACTTC.

This clonotype was counted once. The rearrangement links TRBV13 to TRBJ2-2; 8 nucleotides line up with TRBD2. V shed 2 bases, J shed 6 bases, and the junction held 5 bases outside the gene matches. Germline CDR1 reads PRHDT; CDR2 reads FYEKMQ (reference sequence). This CDR3 contains 15 residues. CDR3: CASSLLGLAPGELFF. CDR3 in DNA: TGTGCCAGCAGCTTACTCGGACTAGCTCCCGGGGAGCTGTTTTTT.

The sample holds a few counts of this clonotype. This sequence joins TRBV6-1 and TRBJ2-7; D tentatively reads TRBD1 or TRBD2 (5 bases each). Trimming removed 6 bases at V and 0 bases at J, with 12 bases between. The CDR3 has 14 amino acids. Germline V gene sequence: CDR1 MNHNS, CDR2 SASEGT. The CDR3 loop reads CASRGDFSSYEQYF. For the CDR3, the DNA is TGTGCCAGCAGGGGGGATTTCAGCTCCTACGAGCAGTACTTC.

The table lists this clonotype with a few counts. The chain combines TRBV29-1 with TRBJ2-5; D gene uncertain. Germline CDR1 SQVTM, CDR2 ANQGSEA. This CDR3 comprises 16 residues. The V and J ends lost 0 bases and 2 bases respectively, with 16 bases between them. The CDR3 region has the DNA TGCAGCGTTGAAGATCCGAAGACGCGTAATCAAGAGACCCAGTACTTC. Translating gives CSVEDPKTRNQETQYF.

This clonotype is a singleton in its sample. The chain recombines TRBV12-3 or TRBV12-4 with TRBJ2-1; no clear D. The CDR3 is 14 residues long. V gave up 2 bases and J gave up 1 base, with 6 bases separating them. CDR3 region: CASSLMGSYNEQFF. DNA of the CDR3: TGTGCCAGCAGTTTAATGGGTTCCTACAATGAGCAGTTCTTC.

The chain couples TRBV12-3 or TRBV12-4 to TRBJ1-1, with D perhaps matching TRBD1 (5 bases). Trimming left V 7 bases short and J 1 base short, with 22 bases between. The CDR3 extends over 17 amino acids. The DNA of the CDR3 is TGTGCCAGCACCGTGGGGGGAGGGAACGTGGGGAACACTGAAGCTTTCTTT. Protein: CASTVGGGNVGNTEAFF.

This clonotype occurred a few times. V and J are TRBV6-2 or TRBV6-3 and TRBJ2-7; 14 nucleotides match TRBD2. The germline CDR1 and CDR2 sequences are MNHEY and SVGEGT. The CDR3 covers 15 residues. The trim removed 5 bases at V and 3 bases at J, leaving 3 bases unmatched. CDR3 in DNA: TGTGCCAGCAGTGGAGGGACTAGCGGGGGCTACGAGCAGTACTTC. This gives the protein CASSGGTSGGYEQYF.

This clonotype was recorded a few times. The gene calls are TRBV19 and TRBJ1-2, with TRBD1 matching 7 bases. Trimming took 7 bases from V and 3 from J; bases not matched to a gene: 11. Germline V gene data show CDR1 as LNHDA and CDR2 as SQIVND (reference sequence). The CDR3 totals 15 residues. The CDR3 protein is CASKSDVQGDYGYTF. The CDR3 DNA is TGTGCCAGTAAGTCGGACGTCCAGGGGGACTATGGCTACACCTTC.

This sequence joins TRBV20-1 and TRBJ2-1; 7 bases are a match to TRBD2. The length of the CDR3 is 13 residues. Germline V gene data show CDR1 as DFQATT and CDR2 as SNEGSKA (reference sequence). Unmatched junction bases numbered 2, after V lost 2 bases and J lost 4 bases. The CDR3 region is CSARHGGYNEQFF. The CDR3 DNA reads TGCAGTGCTAGACACGGGGGGTACAATGAGCAGTTCTTC.

The sample holds many counts of this clonotype. The chain is built from TRBV5-6 and TRBJ2-5; D possibly corresponds to TRBD2 (6 bases). With 2 bases removed from V and 5 bases from J, the gap between germline ends came to 10 bases. Germline values: CDR1 SGHDT, CDR2 YYEEEE. The CDR3 is 13 amino acids. The CDR3 coding sequence is TGTGCCAGCAGCTTAGATCGGGGGGAGACCCAGTACTTC. Translation gives CASSLDRGETQYF.

The CDR3 nucleotides are TGCAGTGCTAGAGACAGGCCCACTGCCTATGGCTACACCTTC. It encodes CSARDRPTAYGYTF. The chain has TRBV20-1 and TRBJ1-2; no reliable D call. The CDR3 covers 14 residues. Deletions cut 0 bases from V and 4 bases from J, with 12 bases between. In germline, CDR1 is DFQATT, CDR2 SNEGSKA (reference sequence).

This clonotype was seen more than once but under ten times. V and J are TRBV30 and TRBJ2-7; possible D gene TRBD1, 6 bases. The CDR3 loop spans 12 amino acids. Germline values: CDR1 GTSNPN, CDR2 SVGIG (reference sequence). Trimming took off 5 bases at V and 7 bases at J, with 15 bases between the two ends. The CDR3: CAWGQRKEEQYF. CDR3 bases: TGTGCCTGGGGACAGCGGAAGGAAGAGCAGTACTTC.

This clonotype was observed a handful of times. The gene calls are TRBV7-3 and TRBJ2-2; TRBD1 agrees at 12 bases. V lost 5 bases, J lost 7 bases, and 5 bases stayed unmatched. The CDR3 consists of 15 residues. From germline, CDR1 is SGHTA and CDR2 FQGTGA. The CDR3 loop is CASSPGQGADGELFF. The CDR3 nucleotides are TGTGCCAGCAGCCCGGGACAGGGGGCGGACGGGGAGCTGTTTTTT.

The chain joins TRBV20-1 to TRBJ1-5; tentative D call: TRBD1 (5 bases). Germline lookup yields CDR1 DFQATT and CDR2 SNEGSKA (reference sequence). Trimming left V 1 base short and J 2 bases short, with 9 bases between. This CDR3 region has 14 residues. The CDR3 is CSARAGKGNQPQHF. Written as DNA, the CDR3 is TGCAGTGCTAGAGCAGGGAAAGGCAATCAGCCCCAGCATTTT.

Only a few counts were recorded for this clonotype. J is TRBJ2-7 and V is TRBV6-5; weak D call: TRBD2 (6 bases). V lost 6 bases, J lost 0 bases, and 9 bases lay in between. The CDR3 is made up of 13 amino acids. In germline, CDR1 is MNHEY, CDR2 SVGAGI. The CDR3 sequence is CASSRRGSYEQYF. The CDR3 nucleotides are TGTGCCAGCAGCCGGAGGGGCTCCTACGAGCAGTACTTC.

This clonotype was counted between two and nine times. The V gene is TRBV5-1, the J gene TRBJ2-7; 9 nucleotides agree with TRBD1. The CDR3 is 15 amino acids. With 3 bases clipped from V and 4 bases from J, the junction kept 8 bases outside the gene matches. Germline V gene lookup returns CDR1 SGHRS and CDR2 YFSETQ. For the CDR3, the DNA is TGCGCCAGCAGCTCGGTCCCGGGACAGGGATACGAGCAGTACTTC. Its protein is CASSSVPGQGYEQYF.

This chain connects TRBV2 to TRBJ2-5; either TRBD1 or TRBD2 may supply D (5 bases each). Germline V lookup: CDR1 SNHLY, CDR2 FYNNEI. CDR3 length: 12 residues. V was clipped by 8 bases and J by 2 bases, with 9 bases between them. CDR3 sequence: CASEGIQETQYF. CDR3 DNA sequence: TGTGCCAGCGAGGGGATTCAAGAGACCCAGTACTTC.

This rearrangement joins TRBV7-9 to TRBJ2-3; TRBD1 agrees at 7 bases. In germline, CDR1 is SEHNR, CDR2 FQNEAQ (reference sequence). The CDR3 is 16 amino acids. After removal of 1 base from V and 4 bases from J, the junction contained 8 bases not matched to a gene. The CDR3 spells CASSLGRTGIPDTQYF. The CDR3 DNA sequence: TGTGCCAGCAGCTTAGGCCGGACAGGAATACCAGATACGCAGTATTTT.

In its sample, this clonotype was seen once. The chain combines TRBV16 with TRBJ1-5, with TRBD1 identical over 7 bases. With V trimmed by 7 bases and J by 3 bases, 3 bases remained unmatched. Germline V gene lookup returns CDR1 KGHSY and CDR2 FQNENV. This CDR3 region has 13 residues. CDR3 loop: CASKQGNNQPQHF. In DNA, the CDR3 is TGTGCCAGCAAACAGGGGAACAATCAGCCCCAGCATTTT.